The sequence of this T cell receptor beta chain was determined in a study of blood T cells in healthy people across ages (dated by TCRdb to the mid-2010s). About the investigation overall: Template switching captured roughly one uniquely barcoded TCR beta cDNA molecule per two T cells in model experiments. Donors were grouped into four age groups: young (average 16 years), middle-aged (39), aged (about 60) and long-lived (just over 80). Age-related changes in TCR beta repertoire diversity were measured in the study by deep sequencing normalized with unique cDNA molecular identifiers. To avoid experimental bias, donors of different ages were randomly spread across the sequencing lanes. The study analyzed two additional independent replicas of 1 million unique cDNA reads from the same blood draw for two donors, one aged 18 to 30 and one aged 80 or older.

Donors were under 40 systemically healthy Caucasian individuals from Russia aged about 6 to 100 years. Ten milliliters of peripheral blood were drawn from each donor into EDTA-treated Vacutainer tubes. Ficoll-Paque density-gradient centrifugation was used to isolate PBMCs, with at least 7 million per sample. Total RNA, at least 5 micrograms per sample, was extracted from PBMCs with Trizol reagent. For every donor, flow cytometry on a PBMC aliquot measured the percentage of naive CD45RAhigh/CD27high T cells. Study-wide findings and limitations: Because donor CMV infection status was unknown, age-related changes in expanded clonotypes were potentially confounded. A strong correlation was found between observed TCR beta diversity and the percentage of naive T cells measured by flow cytometry. Bulk unsorted PBMC profiling prevented conclusive comparison of naive and antigen-experienced compartments. Observed TCR beta diversity per million T cells fell roughly linearly with age, and a significant reduction was already apparent by age around 36. The long-lived group showed more naive CD4+ T cells, fewer expanded clones and increased TCR diversity than the aged group, suggesting age selection. Estimates of total diversity based on one million sequenced T cells were regarded as lower bounds and as underestimates.

About this clonotype itself: Its recognized antigen is unknown. No much larger clone is present one base from it, and per-base qualities are unavailable.

Relative to germline, V is 7 bases shorter and J is 10 bases shorter, with 20 bases between their ends. The CDR3 measures 13 amino acids from cysteine to phenylalanine. Solely the CDR3 DNA is kept, with 39 bases framed from the first base. The germline V gene gives CDR1 as SNHLY and CDR2 as FYNNEI. Library preparation was by 5' RACE. The sequencer listed for this sample is Illumina HiSeq 2500. A second roughly 7 to 11 cycle PCR used a sample-barcoded 5' primer and a J-beta primer mix. A template-switch 5' adaptor carrying 12 random nucleotides introduced a unique molecular identifier onto each TCR beta cDNA molecule. Each sample yielded at least 2.5 million CDR3-containing paired-end reads. First-strand cDNA synthesis was performed from all RNA using the Mint cDNA synthesis kit, with priming by a TRBC-specific oligonucleotide. Following uracil-DNA glycosylase treatment, a first 18-cycle PCR with universal primers M1SS and BC2_uni_R was performed on all cDNA. As for how the authors treated the data: For normalization, 1 million high-quality reads, each with a distinct molecular identifier, were randomly selected from each sample. Reads sharing molecular identifiers were discarded rather than binned into consensus sequences. MiTCR, run with a Q25 quality threshold and the strictest error-elimination algorithm, handled CDR3 identification, clonotype clustering and error correction. A nonparametric unseen species model using Euler transformation provided a lower-bound estimate of total TCR beta diversity. TCRdb cleaned the public reads at Q25 with fastp, built clones with MiXCR and kept in-frame beta chains. Rows with a matching CDR3 protein are joined into one entry that keeps the most common DNA and genes. TCRdb's processing, not the authors' own work, is the source of the V and J calls. The sample table contains roughly 1.5 million distinct CDR3 sequences; only one count was recorded for less than 45% of them. The top ten hold approximately 4% of the sample.

The TCR was taken from a young woman in good health. The chain joins TRBV2 to TRBJ2-7; the D gene is perhaps TRBD1, from 5 matching bases. Sequencing input: blood. The DNA sequence is as follows: TGTGCCAGCATCGGACAAGTACAAGGAACCCAGTACTTC. Its product reads: CASIGQVQGTQYF. The CDR3 plus the reference TRBV2 and TRBJ2-7 genes for the other parts give the full variable domain: EPEVTQTPSHQVTQMGQEVILRCVPISNHLYFYWYRQILGQKVEFLVSFYNNEISEKSEIFDDQFSVERPDGSNFTLKIRSTKLEDSAMYFCASIGQVQGTQYFGPGTRLTVT.